This T cell receptor beta chain derives from a study of T-cell memory formation after mild COVID-19. Germline V gives CDR1 SGHNT, CDR2 YYREEE (reference sequence). CDR3 length: 13 amino acids. The V end lost 1 base, the J end lost 3 bases, and 8 bases lay between the germline ends. 5'RACE primed at constant segments yielded TCR alpha and TCR beta cDNA libraries bearing sample barcodes and UMIs. Using its own MiXCR run on the 5' RACE reads, TCRdb lists one record per CDR3 protein. This table has about 290,000 distinct CDR3 sequences, approximately 18% appearing once. Concerning this clonotype: Its target is not known.

General study findings and limits: Clones contracting over day 15 to 85 were CD4/CD8 balanced, with later expanders leaning CD4+. Memory sampled before infection contained some responding clones, suggesting cross-reactive memory joined. Confirmation of SARS-CoV-2 specificity was lacking for second-wave clones peaking day 37.

The V and J genes are TRBV5-4 and TRBJ2-7, with D possibly TRBD1 on 6 matching bases. The receptor's source is a man between 18 and 35 years old who had mild COVID-19 (a few samples of this study predate the infection). Cell type and time point are not known. The specimen was PBMCs or a T cell subset sorted from them (not recorded which). CDR3 nucleotide sequence: TGTGCCAGCAGCTTGTGGGGGCGCTACGAGCAGTACGTC. It encodes CASSLWGRYEQYV.